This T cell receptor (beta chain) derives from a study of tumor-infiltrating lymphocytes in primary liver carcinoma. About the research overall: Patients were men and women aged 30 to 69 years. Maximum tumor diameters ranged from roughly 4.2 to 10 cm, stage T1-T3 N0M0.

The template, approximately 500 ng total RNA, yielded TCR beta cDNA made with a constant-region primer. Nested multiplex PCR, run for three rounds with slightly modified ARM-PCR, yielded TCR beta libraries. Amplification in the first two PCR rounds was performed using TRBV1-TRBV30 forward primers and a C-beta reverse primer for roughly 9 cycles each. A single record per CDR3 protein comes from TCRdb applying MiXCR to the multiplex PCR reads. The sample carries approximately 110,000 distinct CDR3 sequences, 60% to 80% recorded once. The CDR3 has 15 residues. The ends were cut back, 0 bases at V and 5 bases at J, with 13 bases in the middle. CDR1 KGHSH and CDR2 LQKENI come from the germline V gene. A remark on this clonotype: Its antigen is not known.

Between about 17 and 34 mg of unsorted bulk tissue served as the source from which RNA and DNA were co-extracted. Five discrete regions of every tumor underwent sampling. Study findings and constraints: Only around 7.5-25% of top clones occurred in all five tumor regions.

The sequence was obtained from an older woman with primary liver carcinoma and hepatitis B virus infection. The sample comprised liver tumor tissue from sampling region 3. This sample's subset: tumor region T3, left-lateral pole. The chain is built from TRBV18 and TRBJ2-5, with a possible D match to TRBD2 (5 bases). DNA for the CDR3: TGTGCCAGCTCACCACCGACCGCGCCGGGGGAGACCCAGTACTTC. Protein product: CASSPPTAPGETQYF.